This T cell receptor beta chain was obtained from a study of blood T cell repertoires in COVID-19. Looking at the study overall: The study drew acute and convalescent COVID-19 samples from the United States, Italy and Spain. T cells, B-cell-depleted T cells, or PBMCs provided the cDNA or gDNA that served as material.

This clone was seen once. CDR3 length: 14 amino acids. Trimming pared 5 bases from V and 4 bases from J, leaving 11 bases between. Germline-derived CDR1 and CDR2 are SGHTA and FQGNSA. In the authors' methods: Using reference gene primer amplification, nucleated cell counts were estimated. Produced via immunoSEQ multiplex PCR; TCRdb's table is partial and in-frame only. That table is the source of V, J and clone size, and D and trimming were worked out from the DNA. Counted here are around 140,000 clones, 75% to 85% occurring once; the ten biggest clones make up 9.5% to 13%. The chain has TRBV7-2 and TRBJ1-4; possible D gene TRBD1, 6 bases. Material: peripheral blood. The TCR originated in a man between 60 and 75 years old with active or convalescent COVID-19. This chain's CDR3 is CASSRRQDNEKLFF. DNA for the CDR3: TGTGCCAGCAGCCGGAGACAGGATAATGAAAAACTGTTTTTT. The variable domain in full, with the rest retrieved from reference TRBV7-2 and TRBJ1-4, is GAGVSQSPSNKVTEKGKDVELRCDPISGHTALYWYRQSLGQGLEFLIYFQGNSAPDKSGLPSDRFSAERTGGSVSTLTIQRTQQEDSAVYLCASSRRQDNEKLFFGSGTQLSVL.